This record covers a single TCR beta chain. Profiling relied on immunoSEQ multiplex PCR, and the TCRdb table lists in-frame clones only, not all of them. The profile shows 230,000 or so clones, approximately 90% of them singletons. The data belong to a study of blood T cell repertoires in COVID-19. This TCR derives from a woman in her twenties or thirties who had recovered from COVID-19. Sequenced input: PBMCs or T cells enriched from blood (not recorded which).

Here the CDR3 DNA reads TGTGCCAGCAGCTCGAGCGGTATATTGCATTTT. This encodes CASSSSGILHF. The chain links TRBV7-9 to TRBJ1-5, with D uncertain. Trimming left V 4 bases short and J 15 bases short, with 13 bases between. This CDR3 has 11 amino acids. Germline values: CDR1 SEHNR, CDR2 FQNEAQ (reference sequence).